The present T cell receptor beta chain was sequenced within a study of blood T cell repertoires in COVID-19. Study summary: COVID-19 samples from acute and convalescent phases originated in the United States, Italy and Spain. PBMCs, B-cell-depleted T cells, or T cells provided the cDNA or gDNA that made up the material.

Per the original data handling: Cell counts per sample came from amplifying reference gene primers. Clones were read by immunoSEQ multiplex PCR, and TCRdb kept only the in-frame ones, dropping some. V, J and clone size are those of that table, while D and trimming were read from the DNA. The sample lists around 50,000 clones, around nine tenths occurring once. The CDR3 covers 12 residues. Germline V gene sequence: CDR1 LNHDA, CDR2 SQIVND (reference sequence). V lost 1 base and J 8 bases, leaving 8 bases between the germline ends. The table lists this clone with a few counts. Sequenced: peripheral blood. This chain connects TRBV19 to TRBJ1-1; D is unresolved. The sequence was obtained from a human donor in a cohort sampled during active COVID-19. The CDR3 region has the DNA TGTGCCAGTAGTATAGGTTTGACAGAAGCTTTCTTT. Encoded protein: CASSIGLTEAFF.